This T cell receptor (beta chain) originates from a study of blood T cell repertoires in COVID-19. This table comes from immunoSEQ multiplex PCR, and its TCRdb copy is limited to in-frame clones, with some not included. In the table there are about 310,000 clones, 75% to 90% of which are singletons. CDR3 length equals 11 residues. Trimming left V 8 bases short and J 7 bases short, with 11 bases between. CDR1 and CDR2 from the germline V gene are ENHRY and SYGVKD. The chain combines TRBV10-3 with TRBJ1-1; possible D gene TRBD1, 6 bases. The origin of this receptor is a man aged 25-45 years who had recovered from COVID-19. The sequencing sample was made of PBMCs or T cells enriched from blood (not recorded which). In DNA form, the CDR3 reads TGTGCCATCGGTACAGGGCTTGAAGCTTTCTTT. It codes for CAIGTGLEAFF.